This TCR beta chain was profiled in a study of blood T cell repertoires in COVID-19. About the research overall: From T cells, B-cell-depleted T cells, or PBMCs came the material, which was cDNA or gDNA.

V lost 5 bases, J lost 7 bases, and 18 bases lay in between. Germline assignment: CDR1 LNHDA and CDR2 SQIVND (reference sequence). The CDR3 extends over 15 amino acids. In the authors' workflow: Amplifying reference gene primers gave estimates of nucleated cell counts. Repertoires were generated with immunoSEQ multiplex PCR, while TCRdb's copy carries only in-frame clones and drops some. V and J calls and clone size are copied from that table; D and trimming were computed from the DNA. The sample holds 99,000 or so clones, approximately 91% seen once. This sequence joins TRBV19 and TRBJ2-1; D perhaps matches TRBD1 (5 bases). Source material: peripheral blood. The clonotype comes from a human donor in a cohort sampled during active COVID-19. The CDR3 loop is CASSPQGSIMNEQFF. CDR3 DNA sequence: TGTGCCAGTAGTCCGCAGGGTAGCATTATGAATGAGCAGTTCTTC.